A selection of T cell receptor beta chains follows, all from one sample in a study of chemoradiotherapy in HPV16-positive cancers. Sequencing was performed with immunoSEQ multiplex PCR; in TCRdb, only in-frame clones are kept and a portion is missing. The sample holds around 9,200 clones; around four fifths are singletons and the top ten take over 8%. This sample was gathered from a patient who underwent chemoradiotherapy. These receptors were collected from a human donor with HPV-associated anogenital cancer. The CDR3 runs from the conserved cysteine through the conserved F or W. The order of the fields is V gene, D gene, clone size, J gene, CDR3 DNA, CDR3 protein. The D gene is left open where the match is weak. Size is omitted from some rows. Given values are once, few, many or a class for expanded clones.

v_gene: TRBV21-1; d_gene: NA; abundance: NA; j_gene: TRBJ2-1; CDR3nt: TGTGCCAGCAGCAAAGGGAGGGGGCACAATGAGCAGTTCTTC; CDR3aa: CASSKGRGHNEQFF
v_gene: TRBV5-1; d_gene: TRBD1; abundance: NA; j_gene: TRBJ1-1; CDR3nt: TGCGCCAGCAGCTTGGCCAATCCATCTCGACAGGGCACTAAAGCTTTCTTT; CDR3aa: CASSLANPSRQGTKAFF
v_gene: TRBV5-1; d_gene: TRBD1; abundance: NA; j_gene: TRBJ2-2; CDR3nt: TGCGCCAGCAGCTGGACAGGGGGGACCGGGGAGCTGTTTTTT; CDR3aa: CASSWTGGTGELFF
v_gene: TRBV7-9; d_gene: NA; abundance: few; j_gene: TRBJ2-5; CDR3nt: TGTGCCAGCAGCTCCCCGGGACAACAAGAGACCCAGTACTTC; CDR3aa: CASSSPGQQETQYF
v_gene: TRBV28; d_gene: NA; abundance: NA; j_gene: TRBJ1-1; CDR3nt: TGTGCCAGCAGTCCCGGTCGGTACACTGAAGCTTTCTTT; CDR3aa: CASSPGRYTEAFF
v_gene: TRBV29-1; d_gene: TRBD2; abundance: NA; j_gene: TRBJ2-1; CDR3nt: TGCAGCACACAAGAGGCTAGCGGGGGGGCCCGGGAGCAGTTCTTC; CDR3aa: CSTQEASGGAREQFF
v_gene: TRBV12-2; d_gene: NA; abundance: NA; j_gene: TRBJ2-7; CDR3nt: TGTGCAAGTCGCTCCTTAATTTATACAGTACGGGACTACGAGCAGTACTTC; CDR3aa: CASRSLIYTVRDYEQYF
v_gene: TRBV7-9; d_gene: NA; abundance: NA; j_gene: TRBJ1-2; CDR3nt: TGTGCCAGCAGCTTAGACAGGGAGGACTATGGCTACACCTTC; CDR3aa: CASSLDREDYGYTF
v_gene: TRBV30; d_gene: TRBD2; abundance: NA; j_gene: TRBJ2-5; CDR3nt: TGTGCCTGGAGAATGGGAGGGTTTGGGACCCAGTACTTC; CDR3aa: CAWRMGGFGTQYF
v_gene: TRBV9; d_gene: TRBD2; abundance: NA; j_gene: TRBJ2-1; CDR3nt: TGTGCCAGCAGCGCCCCACGGGGTAGCGGGGGGGACCGGGATGAGCAGTTCTTC; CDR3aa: CASSAPRGSGGDRDEQFF
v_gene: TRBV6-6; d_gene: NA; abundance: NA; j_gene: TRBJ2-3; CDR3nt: TGTGCCAGCAGCTCATCAGGGCTTCCTAGCACAGATACGCAGTATTTT; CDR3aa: CASSSSGLPSTDTQYF
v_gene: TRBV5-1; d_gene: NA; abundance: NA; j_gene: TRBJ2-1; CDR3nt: TGCGCCAGCAGCCCAGGGGGCGGGGGAAGCTCCTACAATGAGCAGTTCTTC; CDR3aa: CASSPGGGGSSYNEQFF
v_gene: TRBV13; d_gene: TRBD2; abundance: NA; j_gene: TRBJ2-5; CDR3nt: TGTGCCAGCAGCCCGGCGATTCGGGCGAGCGGGGGCCTCCTCCAAGAGACCCAGTACTTC; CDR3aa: CASSPAIRASGGLLQETQYF
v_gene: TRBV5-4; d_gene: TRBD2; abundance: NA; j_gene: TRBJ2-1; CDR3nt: TGTGCCAGCAGCTTGTTAGGGTTAGCGGGGGCCTACAATGAGCAGTTCTTC; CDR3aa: CASSLLGLAGAYNEQFF
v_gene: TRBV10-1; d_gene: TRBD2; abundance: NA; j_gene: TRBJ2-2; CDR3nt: TGCGCCAGCAGCCCGGGGAGGGCGGGCGCCGGGGAGCTGTTTTTT; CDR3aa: CASSPGRAGAGELFF
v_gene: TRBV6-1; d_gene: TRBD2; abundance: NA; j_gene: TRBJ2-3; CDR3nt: TGTGCCACCCAACTAGCGGGGGTTCGGGATACGCAGTATTTT; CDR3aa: CATQLAGVRDTQYF
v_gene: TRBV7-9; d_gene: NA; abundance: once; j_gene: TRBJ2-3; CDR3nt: TGTGCCAGCAGGACTACGAAGGGGGACACAGATACGCAGTATTTT; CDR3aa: CASRTTKGDTDTQYF
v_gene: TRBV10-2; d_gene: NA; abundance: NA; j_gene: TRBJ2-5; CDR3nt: TGCGCCAGCAGTGAAGCAGGGTTGGGGACCCAGTACTTC; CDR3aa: CASSEAGLGTQYF
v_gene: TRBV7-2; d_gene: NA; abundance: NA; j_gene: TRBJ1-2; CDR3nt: TGTGCCAGCAGCCAAAGATTTCCCCTATATGGCTACACCTTC; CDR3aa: CASSQRFPLYGYTF
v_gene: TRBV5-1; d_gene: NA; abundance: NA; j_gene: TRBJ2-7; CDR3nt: TGCGCCAGCAGCTTGGGTCAGGGGTCCTCCTACGAGCAGTACTTC; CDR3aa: CASSLGQGSSYEQYF
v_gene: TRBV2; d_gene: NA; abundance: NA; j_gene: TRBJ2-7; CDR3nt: TGTGCCAGCGACCACGTACGGACCGAGGGGGTCTACGAGCAGTACTTC; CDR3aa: CASDHVRTEGVYEQYF
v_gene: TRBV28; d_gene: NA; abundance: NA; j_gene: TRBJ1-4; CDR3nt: NA; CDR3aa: CASSSSTGGYEKLFF
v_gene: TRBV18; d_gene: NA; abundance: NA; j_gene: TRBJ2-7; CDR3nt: TGTGCCAGCTCACCAGGTCGGCCCCCCACCTACGAGCAGTACTTC; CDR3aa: CASSPGRPPTYEQYF
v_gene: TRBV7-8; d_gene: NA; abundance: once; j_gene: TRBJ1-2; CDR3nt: TGTGCCAGCAGCTTAAACAGTGAGCCATATGGCTACACCTTC; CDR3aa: CASSLNSEPYGYTF
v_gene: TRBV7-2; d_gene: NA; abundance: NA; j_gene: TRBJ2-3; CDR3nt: TGTGCCAGCAGCTTCGGCCCCCTTGGGCAGTATTTT; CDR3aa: CASSFGPLGQYF
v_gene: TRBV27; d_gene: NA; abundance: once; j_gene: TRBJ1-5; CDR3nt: TGTGCCAGCAGTTTATCTTCCGGCTATCAGCCCCAGCATTTT; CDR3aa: CASSLSSGYQPQHF
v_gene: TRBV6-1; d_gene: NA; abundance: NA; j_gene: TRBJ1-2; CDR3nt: TGTGCCAGCAGTGAAACGGCAGTCTATGGCTACACCTTC; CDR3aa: CASSETAVYGYTF
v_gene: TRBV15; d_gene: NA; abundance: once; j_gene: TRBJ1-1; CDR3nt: TGTGCCACCAGCAGAGATGCAGGGGAGGTCGCTGAAGCTTTCTTT; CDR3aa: CATSRDAGEVAEAFF
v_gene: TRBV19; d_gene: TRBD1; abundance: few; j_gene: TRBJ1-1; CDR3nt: TGTGCCAGTAGGCTATCAATCGGGGACAGGGGGCGAAGGACTGAAGCTTTCTTT; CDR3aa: CASRLSIGDRGRRTEAFF
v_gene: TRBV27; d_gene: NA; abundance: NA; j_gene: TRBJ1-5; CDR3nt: TGTGCCAGCAGTAAAGAAGGTCTCAGAGGACCAAATCAGCCCCAGCATTTT; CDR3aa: CASSKEGLRGPNQPQHF
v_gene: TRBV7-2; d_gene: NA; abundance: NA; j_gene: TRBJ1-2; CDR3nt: TGTGCCAGCAGCTTAGCTCAGGGTGACTATGGCTACACCTTC; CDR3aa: CASSLAQGDYGYTF
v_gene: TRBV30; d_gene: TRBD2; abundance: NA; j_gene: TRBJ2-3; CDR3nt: TGTGCCTGGAGTGTTAGGCGGGGGGGAGCAGATACGCAGTATTTT; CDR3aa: CAWSVRRGGADTQYF
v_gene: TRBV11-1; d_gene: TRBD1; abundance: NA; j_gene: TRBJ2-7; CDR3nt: TGTGCCAGCAGCCGAGACGGGACAGGGTCCTACGAGCAGTACTTC; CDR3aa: CASSRDGTGSYEQYF